This T cell receptor (beta chain) was captured by sequencing in a study of OX40 agonist ivuxolimab in advanced cancers. Notes on the study in general: Normalized T-cell clonal expansion was also low in a subset of nonresponders.

A note on this clone: The antigen is not known.

CDR3 length: 14 amino acids. The germline CDR1 and CDR2 sequences are MDHEN and SYDVKM. Trimming cost V 7 bases and J 5 bases; bases outside gene matches: 8. The protocol was immunoSEQ multiplex PCR, while the TCRdb copy is restricted to in-frame clones and leaves out a portion. The sample includes 35,000 to 50,000 clones, roughly 88% of them seen just once. Blood sampling took place at baseline, cycle 4 day 1, and cycle 7 day 1. This sequence originates from an adult with an advanced solid tumor such as melanoma, head and neck, liver or kidney cancer. V is TRBV28 and J is TRBJ2-1; 7 bases match TRBD1. The source material was CD4+ or CD8+ T cells sorted from blood, sampled in a trial of the OX40 agonist ivuxolimab. In DNA, the CDR3 is TGTGCCAGCATCGCCGAGGGGGCGGACAATGAGCAGTTCTTC. It is translated as CASIAEGADNEQFF.